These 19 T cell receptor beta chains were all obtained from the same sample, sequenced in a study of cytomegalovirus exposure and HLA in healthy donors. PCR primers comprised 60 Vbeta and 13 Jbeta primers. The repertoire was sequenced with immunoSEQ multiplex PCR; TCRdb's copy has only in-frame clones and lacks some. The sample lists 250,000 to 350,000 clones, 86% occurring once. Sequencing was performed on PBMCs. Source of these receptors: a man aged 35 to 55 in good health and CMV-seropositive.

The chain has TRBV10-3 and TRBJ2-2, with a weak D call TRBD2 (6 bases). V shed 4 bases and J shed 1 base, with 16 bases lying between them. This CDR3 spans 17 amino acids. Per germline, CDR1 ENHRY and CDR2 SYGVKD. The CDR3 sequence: CAISGGDGSLNTGELFF. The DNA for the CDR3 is TGTGCCATCAGTGGTGGGGACGGGAGTTTGAACACCGGGGAGCTGTTTTTT.

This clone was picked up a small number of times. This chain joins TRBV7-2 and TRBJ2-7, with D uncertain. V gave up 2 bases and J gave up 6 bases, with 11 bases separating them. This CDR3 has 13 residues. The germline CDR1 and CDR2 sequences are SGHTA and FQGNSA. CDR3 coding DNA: TGTGCCAGCAGCTTACCTCCGGGTCTCGAGCAGTACTTC. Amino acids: CASSLPPGLEQYF.

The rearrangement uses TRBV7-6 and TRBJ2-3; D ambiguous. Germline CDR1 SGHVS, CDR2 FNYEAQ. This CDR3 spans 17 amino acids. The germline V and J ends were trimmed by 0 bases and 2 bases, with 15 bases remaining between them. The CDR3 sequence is CASSLAYDEELTDTQYF. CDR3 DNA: TGTGCCAGCAGCTTAGCGTATGACGAGGAACTCACAGATACGCAGTATTTT.

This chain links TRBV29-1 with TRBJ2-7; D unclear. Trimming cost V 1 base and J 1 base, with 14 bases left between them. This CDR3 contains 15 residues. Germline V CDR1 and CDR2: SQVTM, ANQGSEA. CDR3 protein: CSVEVLSDISYEQYF. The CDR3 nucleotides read TGCAGCGTTGAAGTTTTGTCAGACATATCCTACGAGCAGTACTTC.

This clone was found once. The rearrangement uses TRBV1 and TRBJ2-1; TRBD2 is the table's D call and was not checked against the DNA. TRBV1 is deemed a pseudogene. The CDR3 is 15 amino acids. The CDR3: CTSSPGLAGYNEQFF. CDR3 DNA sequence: TGCACCAGCAGCCCCGGGCTAGCGGGGTACAATGAGCAGTTCTTC.

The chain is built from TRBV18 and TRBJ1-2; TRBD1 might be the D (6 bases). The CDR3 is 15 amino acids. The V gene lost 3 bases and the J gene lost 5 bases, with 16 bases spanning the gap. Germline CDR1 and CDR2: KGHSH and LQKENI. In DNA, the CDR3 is TGTGCCAGCTCACCGGTGCGGGGGGCAGGGTATGGCTACACCTTC. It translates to CASSPVRGAGYGYTF.

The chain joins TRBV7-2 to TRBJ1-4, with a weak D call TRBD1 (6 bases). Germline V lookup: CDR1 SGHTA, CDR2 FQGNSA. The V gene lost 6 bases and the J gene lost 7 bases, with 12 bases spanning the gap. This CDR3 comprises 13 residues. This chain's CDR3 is CASSYTGSEKLFF. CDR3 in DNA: TGTGCCAGCAGTTATACAGGGAGTGAAAAACTGTTTTTT.

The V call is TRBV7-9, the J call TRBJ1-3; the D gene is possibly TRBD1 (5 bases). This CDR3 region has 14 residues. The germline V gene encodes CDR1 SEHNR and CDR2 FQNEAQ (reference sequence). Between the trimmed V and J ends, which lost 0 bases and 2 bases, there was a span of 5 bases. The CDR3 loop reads CASSLAGAGNTIYF. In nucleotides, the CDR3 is TGTGCCAGCAGCTTAGCAGGGGCTGGAAACACCATATATTTT.

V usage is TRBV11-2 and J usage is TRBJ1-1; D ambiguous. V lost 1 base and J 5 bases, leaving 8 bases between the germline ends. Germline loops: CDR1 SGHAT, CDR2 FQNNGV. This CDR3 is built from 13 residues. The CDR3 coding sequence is TGTGCCAGCAGCTTAGCAGGTGGGACTGAAGCTTTCTTT. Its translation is CASSLAGGTEAFF.

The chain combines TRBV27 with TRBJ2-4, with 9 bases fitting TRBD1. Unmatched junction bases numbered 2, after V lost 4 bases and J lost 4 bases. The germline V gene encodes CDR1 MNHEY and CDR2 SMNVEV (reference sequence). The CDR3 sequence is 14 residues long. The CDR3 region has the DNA TGTGCCAGCAGTTGGACAGGGGTGAAAAACATTCAGTACTTC. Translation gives CASSWTGVKNIQYF.

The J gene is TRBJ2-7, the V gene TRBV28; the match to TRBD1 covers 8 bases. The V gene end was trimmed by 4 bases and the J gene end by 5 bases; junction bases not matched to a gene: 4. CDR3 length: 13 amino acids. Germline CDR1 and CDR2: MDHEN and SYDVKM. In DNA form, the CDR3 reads TGTGCCAGCAGTTACGACAGGGGCCACGAGCAGTACTTC. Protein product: CASSYDRGHEQYF.

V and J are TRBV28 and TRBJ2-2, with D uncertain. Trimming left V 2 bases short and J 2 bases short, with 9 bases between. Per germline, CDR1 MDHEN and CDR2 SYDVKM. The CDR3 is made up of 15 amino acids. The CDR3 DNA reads TGTGCCAGCAGTTTACGCAGGCAAAACACCGGGGAGCTGTTTTTT. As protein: CASSLRRQNTGELFF.

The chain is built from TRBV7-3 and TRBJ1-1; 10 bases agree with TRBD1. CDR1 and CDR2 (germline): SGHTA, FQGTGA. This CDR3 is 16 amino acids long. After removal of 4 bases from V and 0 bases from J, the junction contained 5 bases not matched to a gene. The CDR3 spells CASSSGQGLMNTEAFF. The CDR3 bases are TGTGCCAGCAGCTCGGGACAGGGGCTTATGAACACTGAAGCTTTCTTT.

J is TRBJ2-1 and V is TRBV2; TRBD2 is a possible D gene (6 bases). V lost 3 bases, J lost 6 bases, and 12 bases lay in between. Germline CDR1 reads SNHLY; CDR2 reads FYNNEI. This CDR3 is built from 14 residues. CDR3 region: CASSDFEEGNEQFF. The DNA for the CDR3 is TGTGCCAGCAGTGATTTCGAGGAGGGCAATGAGCAGTTCTTC. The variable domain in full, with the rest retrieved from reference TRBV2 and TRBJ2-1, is EPEVTQTPSHQVTQMGQEVILRCVPISNHLYFYWYRQILGQKVEFLVSFYNNEISEKSEIFDDQFSVERPDGSNFTLKIRSTKLEDSAMYFCASSDFEEGNEQFFGPGTRLTVL.

In DNA, the CDR3 is TGTGCCAGCAGCTTAGGTGTGATAGCTAGCGGGAGCGAGAACACCGGGGAGCTGTTTTTT. It is translated as CASSLGVIASGSENTGELFF. V usage is TRBV7-6 and J usage is TRBJ2-2, with TRBD2 matching 10 bases. CDR1 is SGHVS, CDR2 FNYEAQ, per germline. This CDR3 has 20 residues. V trimming: 1 base; J trimming: 1 base; junction bases outside the gene matches: 12.

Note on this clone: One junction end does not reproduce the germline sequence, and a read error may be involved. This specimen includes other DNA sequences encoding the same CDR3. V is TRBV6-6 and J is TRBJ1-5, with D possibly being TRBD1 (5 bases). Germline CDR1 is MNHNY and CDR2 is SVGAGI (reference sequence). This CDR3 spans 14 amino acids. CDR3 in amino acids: CASTLDSVNQPQHF. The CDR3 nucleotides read TGTGCCAGCACGTTAGACAGCGTCAATCAGCCTCAGCATTTT.

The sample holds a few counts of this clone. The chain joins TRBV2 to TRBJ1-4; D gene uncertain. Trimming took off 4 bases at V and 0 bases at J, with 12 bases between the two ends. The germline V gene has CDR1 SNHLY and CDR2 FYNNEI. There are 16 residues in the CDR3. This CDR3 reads CASSGHGSPTNEKLFF. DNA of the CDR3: TGTGCCAGCAGTGGCCATGGGAGCCCAACTAATGAAAAACTGTTTTTT. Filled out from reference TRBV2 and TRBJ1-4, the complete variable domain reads EPEVTQTPSHQVTQMGQEVILRCVPISNHLYFYWYRQILGQKVEFLVSFYNNEISEKSEIFDDQFSVERPDGSNFTLKIRSTKLEDSAMYFCASSGHGSPTNEKLFFGSGTQLSVL.

CDR3 region: CASTGTSGIGEQYF. The CDR3, as DNA: TGTGCCAGCACCGGGACTAGCGGGATCGGCGAGCAGTACTTC. V usage is TRBV2 and J usage is TRBJ2-7; 13 nucleotides line up with TRBD2. J was trimmed by 6 bases and V by 7 bases; bases with no gene match: 6. The CDR3 spans 14 residues. Looked up from germline, CDR1 is SNHLY and CDR2 is FYNNEI.

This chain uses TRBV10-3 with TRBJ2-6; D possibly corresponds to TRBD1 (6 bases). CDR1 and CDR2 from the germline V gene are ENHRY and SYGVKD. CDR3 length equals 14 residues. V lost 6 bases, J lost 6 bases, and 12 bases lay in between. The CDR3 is CAIRRQAEANVLTF. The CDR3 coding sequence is TGTGCCATCAGGAGACAGGCGGAGGCCAACGTCCTGACTTTC.